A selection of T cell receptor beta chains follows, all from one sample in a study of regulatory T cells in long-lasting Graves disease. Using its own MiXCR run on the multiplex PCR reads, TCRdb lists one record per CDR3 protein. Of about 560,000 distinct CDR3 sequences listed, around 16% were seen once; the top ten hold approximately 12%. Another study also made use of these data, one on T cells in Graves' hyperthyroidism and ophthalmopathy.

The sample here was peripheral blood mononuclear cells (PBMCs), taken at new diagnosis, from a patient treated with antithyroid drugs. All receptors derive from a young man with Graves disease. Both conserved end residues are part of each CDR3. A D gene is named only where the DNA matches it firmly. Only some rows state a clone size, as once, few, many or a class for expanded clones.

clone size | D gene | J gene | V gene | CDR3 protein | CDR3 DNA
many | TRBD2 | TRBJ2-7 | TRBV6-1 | CASSEGLAVYEQYF | TGTGCCAGCAGCGAGGGACTAGCTGTGTACGAGCAGTACTTC
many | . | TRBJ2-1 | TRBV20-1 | CSVSPYIRANEQFF | TGCAGTGTTAGCCCTTATATAAGGGCCAATGAGCAGTTCTTC
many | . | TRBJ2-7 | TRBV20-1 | CSARDTQNSYEQYF | TGCAGTGCCCGGGACACTCAGAACTCCTACGAGCAGTACTTC
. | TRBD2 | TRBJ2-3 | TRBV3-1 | CASSQGTSDRTDTQYF | TGTGCCAGCAGCCAAGGGACTAGCGACCGCACAGATACGCAGTATTTT
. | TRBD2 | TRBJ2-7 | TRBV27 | CASSFFGTSSSYEQYF | TGTGCCAGCAGTTTCTTCGGGACTAGCAGCTCCTACGAGCAGTACTTC
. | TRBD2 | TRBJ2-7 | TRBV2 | CASSGSGLAGGYGQYF | TGTGCCAGCAGCGGATCGGGACTAGCGGGAGGCTACGGGCAGTACTTC
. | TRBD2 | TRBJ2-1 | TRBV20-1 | CSARVEAGLYNEQFF | TGCAGTGCTAGAGTTGAAGCGGGACTCTACAATGAGCAGTTCTTC
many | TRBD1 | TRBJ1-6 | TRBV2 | CASRDPRGVGSPLHF | TGTGCCAGCAGAGACCCCAGGGGGGTTGGCTCACCCCTCCACTTT
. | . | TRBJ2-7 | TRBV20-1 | CSAEARQVSYEQYF | TGCAGTGCTGAGGCCCGACAGGTCTCCTACGAGCAGTACTTC
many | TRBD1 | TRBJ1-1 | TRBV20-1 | CSANHRGPNTEAFF | TGCAGTGCTAACCACAGGGGACCGAACACTGAAGCTTTCTTT
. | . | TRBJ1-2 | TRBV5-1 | CASTQGWRAWGANYGYTF | TGCGCCAGCACACAGGGTTGGAGAGCTTGGGGAGCTAACTATGGCTACACCTTC
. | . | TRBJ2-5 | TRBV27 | CASTQKGQETQYF | TGTGCCAGCACCCAGAAGGGGCAAGAGACCCAGTACTTC
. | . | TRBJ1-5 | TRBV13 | CASSLGGAGPHISNQPQHF | TGTGCCAGCAGCTTAGGTGGGGCAGGTCCCCACATAAGCAATCAGCCCCAGCATTTT
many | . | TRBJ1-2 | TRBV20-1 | CSAPRTALPANYGYTF | TGCAGTGCTCCAAGGACGGCTCTGCCAGCTAACTATGGCTACACCTTC
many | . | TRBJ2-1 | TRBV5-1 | CASSSSGSREYNEQFF | TGCGCCAGCAGCTCCTCCGGGTCCAGGGAATACAATGAGCAGTTCTTC
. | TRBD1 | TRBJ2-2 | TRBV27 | CASSYRDRGPGELFF | TGTGCCAGCAGTTACCGGGACAGGGGCCCCGGGGAGCTGTTTTTT
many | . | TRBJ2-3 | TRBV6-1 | CASSYVRPTDTQYF | TGTGCCAGCAGCTATGTTCGGCCCACAGATACGCAGTATTTT
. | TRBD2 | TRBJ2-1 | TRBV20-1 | CSARGTSGTNEQFF | TGCAGTGCTAGGGGGACTAGCGGGACCAATGAGCAGTTCTTC
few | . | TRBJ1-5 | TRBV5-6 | CASSLGTTARNQPQHF | TGTGCCAGCAGCTTGGGAACGACGGCTAGGAATCAGCCCCAGCATTTT
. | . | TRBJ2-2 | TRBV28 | CASSFRVGGELFF | TGTGCCAGCAGTTTTCGGGTCGGCGGGGAGCTGTTTTTT
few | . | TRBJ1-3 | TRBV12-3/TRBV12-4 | CASSPPLGGNTIYF | TGTGCCAGCAGTCCCCCTTTAGGCGGAAACACCATATATTTT
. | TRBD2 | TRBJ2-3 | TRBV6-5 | CASSYSGGRGTDTQYF | TGTGCCAGCAGTTACTCAGGCGGGAGGGGCACAGATACGCAGTATTTT
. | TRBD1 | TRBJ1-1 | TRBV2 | CASKGTGGRWAFF | TGTGCCAGCAAGGGGACAGGGGGCAGGTGGGCTTTCTTT
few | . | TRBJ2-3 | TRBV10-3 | CAISADTSTDAQYF | TGTGCCATCAGTGCAGATACTAGCACAGATGCGCAGTATTTT